This T cell receptor (beta chain) was sequenced in a study of beta chain features in type 1 diabetes. Study-level background: Sorted cells examined across all samples numbered 100 million to 140 million.

Reverse transcribing all isolated RNA meant expressed TCRB transcripts were sequenced. Libraries were prepared by immunoSEQ multiplex PCR; TCRdb keeps only in-frame clonotypes and omits some of them. The sample shows 300,000 to 450,000 clones, roughly 12% of them seen only once. Donors underwent one heparinised blood draw, about 120 mL on average. Stem cell-like memory, regulatory, central memory and naive CD4+ cells were sorted via CD45RO/CCR7/CD25/CD127/CD95/CD27. The CDR3 spans 15 residues. Germline V gene lookup returns CDR1 LGHNA and CDR2 YSLEER. V lost 1 base and J lost 15; bases outside the gene matches: 12.

The sequencing input was naive CD4+ T cells from blood. The TCR comes from a man aged 18-30 years in good health. The gene calls are TRBV4-3 and TRBJ2-1; the match to TRBD2 covers 10 bases. The CDR3 nucleotides are TGCGCCAGCAGCCAAGGGTCTAGCGGGGGAAGCCATAGGTTCTTC. Protein sequence: CASSQGSSGGSHRFF.